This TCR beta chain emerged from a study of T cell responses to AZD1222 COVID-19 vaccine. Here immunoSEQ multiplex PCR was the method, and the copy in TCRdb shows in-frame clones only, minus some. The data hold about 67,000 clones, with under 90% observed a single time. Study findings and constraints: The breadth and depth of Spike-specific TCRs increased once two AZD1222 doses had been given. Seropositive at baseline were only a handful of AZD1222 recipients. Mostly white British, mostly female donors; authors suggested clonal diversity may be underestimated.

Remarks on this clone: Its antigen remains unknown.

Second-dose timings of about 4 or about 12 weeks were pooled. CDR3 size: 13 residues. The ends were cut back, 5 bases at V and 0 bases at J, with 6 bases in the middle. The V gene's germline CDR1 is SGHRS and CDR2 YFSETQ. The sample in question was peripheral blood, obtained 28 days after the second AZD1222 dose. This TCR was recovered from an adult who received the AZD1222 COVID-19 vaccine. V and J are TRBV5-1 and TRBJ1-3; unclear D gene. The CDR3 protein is CASRTSSGNTIYF. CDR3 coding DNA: TGCGCCAGCAGAACGAGCTCTGGAAACACCATATATTTT.